This T cell receptor (beta chain) is drawn from a study of monozygotic twins with inflammatory bowel disease. Study findings and constraints: There was no way to distinguish the different T cell subtypes.

TCRdb re-called the 5' RACE reads and shows each CDR3 protein once, DNA omitted. The listing records some 450,000 distinct CDR3 sequences. Regarding this clonotype: Its antigen is currently unknown.

The CDR3 totals 16 residues. CDR1 and CDR2 from the germline V gene are SGHVS and FQNEAQ. The receptor comes from a human donor with ulcerative colitis or Crohn's disease, or a healthy co-twin of an affected twin (not recorded which). The chain joins TRBV7-8 to TRBJ2-5; lacking DNA, the TRBD2 call made by TCRdb goes unchecked. The sample comprised blood. The CDR3 protein is CASSPRLTSGAETQYF. Complete variable domain (other parts from reference TRBV7-8 and TRBJ2-5): GAGVSQSPRYKVAKRGQDVALRCDPISGHVSLFWYQQALGQGPEFLTYFQNEAQLDKSGLPSDRFFAERPEGSVSTLKIQRTQQEDSAVYLCASSPRLTSGAETQYFGPGTRLLVL.